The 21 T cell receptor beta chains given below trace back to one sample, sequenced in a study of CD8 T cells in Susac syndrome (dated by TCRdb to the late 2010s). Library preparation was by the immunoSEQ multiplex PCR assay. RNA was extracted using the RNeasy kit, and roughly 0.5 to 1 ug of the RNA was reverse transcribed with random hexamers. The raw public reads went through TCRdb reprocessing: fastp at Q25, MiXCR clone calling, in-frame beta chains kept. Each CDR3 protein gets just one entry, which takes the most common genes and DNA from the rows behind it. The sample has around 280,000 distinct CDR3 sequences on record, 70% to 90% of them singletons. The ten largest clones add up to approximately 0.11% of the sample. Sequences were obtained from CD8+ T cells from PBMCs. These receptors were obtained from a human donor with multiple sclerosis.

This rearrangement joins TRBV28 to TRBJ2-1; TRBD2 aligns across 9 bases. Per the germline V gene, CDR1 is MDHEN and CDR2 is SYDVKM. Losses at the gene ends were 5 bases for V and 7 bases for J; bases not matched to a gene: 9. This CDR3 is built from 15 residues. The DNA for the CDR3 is TGTGCCAGCAGTCACGAAGCGGGAGGCGGTAATGAGCAGTTCTTC. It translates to CASSHEAGGGNEQFF.

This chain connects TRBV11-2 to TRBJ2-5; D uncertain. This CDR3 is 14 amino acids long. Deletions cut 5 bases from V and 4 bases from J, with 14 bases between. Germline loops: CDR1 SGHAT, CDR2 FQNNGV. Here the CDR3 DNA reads TGTGCCAGCAGCCTTGTAGGATCGGGAGAGACCCAGTACTTC. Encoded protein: CASSLVGSGETQYF.

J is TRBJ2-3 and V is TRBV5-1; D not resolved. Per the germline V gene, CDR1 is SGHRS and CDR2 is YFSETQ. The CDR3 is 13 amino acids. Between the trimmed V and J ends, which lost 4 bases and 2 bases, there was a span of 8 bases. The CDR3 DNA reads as TGCGCCAGCAGCCCCCACAACACAGATACGCAGTATTTT. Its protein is CASSPHNTDTQYF.

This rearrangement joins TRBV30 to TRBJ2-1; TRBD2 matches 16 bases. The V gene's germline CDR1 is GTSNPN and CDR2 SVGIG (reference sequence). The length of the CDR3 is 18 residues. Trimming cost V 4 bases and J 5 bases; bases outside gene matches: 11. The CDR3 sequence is CAWKGLAGGDHSHNEQFF. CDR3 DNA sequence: TGTGCCTGGAAGGGACTAGCGGGAGGGGATCATAGCCACAATGAGCAGTTCTTC.

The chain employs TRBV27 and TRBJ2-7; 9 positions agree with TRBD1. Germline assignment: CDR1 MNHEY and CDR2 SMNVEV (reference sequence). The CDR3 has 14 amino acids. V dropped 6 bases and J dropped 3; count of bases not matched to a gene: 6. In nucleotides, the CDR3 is TGTGCCAGCAGCCGGGACAGGGCCCTCTACGAGCAGTACTTC. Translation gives CASSRDRALYEQYF.

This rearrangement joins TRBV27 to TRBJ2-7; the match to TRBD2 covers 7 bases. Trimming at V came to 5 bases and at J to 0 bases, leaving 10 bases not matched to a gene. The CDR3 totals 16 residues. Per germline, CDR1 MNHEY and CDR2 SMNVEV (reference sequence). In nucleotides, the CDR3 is TGTGCCAGCAGTCGAGGGGCGGCGGGAGCCTCCTACGAGCAGTACTTC. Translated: CASSRGAAGASYEQYF.

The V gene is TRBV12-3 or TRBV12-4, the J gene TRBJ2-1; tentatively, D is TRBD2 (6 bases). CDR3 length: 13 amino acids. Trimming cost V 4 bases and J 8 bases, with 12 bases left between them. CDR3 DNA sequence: TGTGCCAGCAGTTACGGCGGGATGGATGAGCAGTTCTTC. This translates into CASSYGGMDEQFF.

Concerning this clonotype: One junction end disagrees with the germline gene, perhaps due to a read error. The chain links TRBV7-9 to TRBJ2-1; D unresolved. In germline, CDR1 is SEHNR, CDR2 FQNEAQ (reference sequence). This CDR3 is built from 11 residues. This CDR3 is CASSFGIVYRF. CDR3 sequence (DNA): TGTGCCAGCAGCTTTGGAATAGTTTATCGCTTC.

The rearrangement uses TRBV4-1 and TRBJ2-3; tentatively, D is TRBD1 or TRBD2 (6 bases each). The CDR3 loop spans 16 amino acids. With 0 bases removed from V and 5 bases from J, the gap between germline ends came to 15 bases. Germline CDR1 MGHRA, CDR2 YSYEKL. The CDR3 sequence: CASSQDWVRGGDTQYF. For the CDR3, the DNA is TGCGCCAGCAGCCAAGATTGGGTCAGGGGAGGAGATACGCAGTATTTT.

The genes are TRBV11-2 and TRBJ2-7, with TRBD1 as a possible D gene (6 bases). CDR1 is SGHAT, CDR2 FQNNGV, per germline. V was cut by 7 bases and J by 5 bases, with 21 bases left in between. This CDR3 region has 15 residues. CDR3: CASNFGQNRENEQYF. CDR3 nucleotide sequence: TGTGCCAGCAACTTCGGACAGAACAGGGAAAACGAGCAGTACTTC.

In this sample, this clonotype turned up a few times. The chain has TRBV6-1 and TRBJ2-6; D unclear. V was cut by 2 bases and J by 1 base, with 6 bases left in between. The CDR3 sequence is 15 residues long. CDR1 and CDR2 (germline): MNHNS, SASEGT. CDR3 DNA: TGTGCCAGCAGTGAAAGTATGTCTGGGGCCAACGTCCTGACTTTC. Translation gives CASSESMSGANVLTF.

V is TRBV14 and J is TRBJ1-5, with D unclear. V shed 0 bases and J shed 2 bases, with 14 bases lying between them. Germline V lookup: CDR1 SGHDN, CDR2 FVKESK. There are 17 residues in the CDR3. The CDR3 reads CASSQDLAARCNQPQHF. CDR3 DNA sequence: TGTGCCAGCAGCCAAGATTTGGCTGCCCGGTGCAATCAGCCCCAGCATTTT.

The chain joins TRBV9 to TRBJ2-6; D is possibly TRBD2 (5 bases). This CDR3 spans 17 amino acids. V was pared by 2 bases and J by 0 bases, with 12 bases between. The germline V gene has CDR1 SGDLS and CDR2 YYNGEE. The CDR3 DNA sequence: TGTGCCAGCAGCGTCCCGAGGGCATCCTCTGGGGCCAACGTCCTGACTTTC. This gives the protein CASSVPRASSGANVLTF.

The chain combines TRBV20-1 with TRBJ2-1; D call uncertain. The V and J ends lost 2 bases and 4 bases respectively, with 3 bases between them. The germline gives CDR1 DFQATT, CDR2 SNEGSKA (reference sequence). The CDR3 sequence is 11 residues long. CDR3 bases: TGCAGTGCTAGACTTTACAATGAGCAGTTCTTC. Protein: CSARLYNEQFF.

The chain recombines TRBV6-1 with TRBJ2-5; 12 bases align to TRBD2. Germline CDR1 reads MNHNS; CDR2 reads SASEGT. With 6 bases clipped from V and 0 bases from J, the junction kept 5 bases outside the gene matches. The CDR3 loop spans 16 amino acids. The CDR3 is CASRTTSGSYQETQYF. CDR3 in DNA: TGTGCCAGCAGGACGACTAGCGGGAGTTACCAAGAGACCCAGTACTTC.

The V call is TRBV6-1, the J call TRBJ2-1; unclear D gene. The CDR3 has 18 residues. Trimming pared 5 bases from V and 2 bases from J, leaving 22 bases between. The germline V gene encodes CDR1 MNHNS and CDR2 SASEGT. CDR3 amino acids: CASSRNSPGSRPYNEQFF. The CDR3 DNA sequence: TGTGCCAGCAGTCGTAACTCCCCCGGGTCCCGTCCCTACAATGAGCAGTTCTTC.

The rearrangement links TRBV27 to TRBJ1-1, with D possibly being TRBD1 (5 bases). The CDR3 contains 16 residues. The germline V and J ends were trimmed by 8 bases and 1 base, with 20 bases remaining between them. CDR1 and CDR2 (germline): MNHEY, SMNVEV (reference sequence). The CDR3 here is CASQPLWGKTNTEAFF. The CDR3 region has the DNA TGTGCCAGCCAACCCCTCTGGGGGAAAACGAACACTGAAGCTTTCTTT.

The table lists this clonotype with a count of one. The CDR3 region is CSVELITDYNEQFF. The CDR3 DNA reads as TGCAGCGTTGAGTTGATAACAGACTACAATGAGCAGTTCTTC. The chain links TRBV29-1 to TRBJ2-1; D uncertain. The CDR3 contains 14 residues. V shed 3 bases and J shed 3 bases, with 12 bases lying between them. CDR1 is SQVTM and CDR2 is ANQGSEA in the germline V gene.

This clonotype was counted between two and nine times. CDR3 coding DNA: TGTGCCAGCAGCCAATCTGGGTCAGATACGCAGTATTTT. Amino acids: CASSQSGSDTQYF. The rearrangement links TRBV13 to TRBJ2-3; unclear D gene. Germline assignment: CDR1 PRHDT and CDR2 FYEKMQ (reference sequence). The ends were cut back, 5 bases at V and 4 bases at J, with 10 bases in the middle. The CDR3 has 13 amino acids.

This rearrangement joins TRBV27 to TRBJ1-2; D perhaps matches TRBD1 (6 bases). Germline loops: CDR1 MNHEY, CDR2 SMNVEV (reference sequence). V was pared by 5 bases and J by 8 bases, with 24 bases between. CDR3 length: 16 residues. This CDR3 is CASSHYPSGGLVGYTF. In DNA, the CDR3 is TGTGCCAGCAGTCACTACCCGAGTGGGGGCTTGGTCGGCTACACCTTC.

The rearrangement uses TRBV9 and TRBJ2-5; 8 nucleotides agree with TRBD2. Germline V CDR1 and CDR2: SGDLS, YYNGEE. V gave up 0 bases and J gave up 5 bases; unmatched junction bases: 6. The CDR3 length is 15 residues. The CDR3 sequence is CASSVGNGRGETQYF. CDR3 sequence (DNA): TGTGCCAGCAGCGTAGGGAACGGGAGGGGGGAGACCCAGTACTTC.